This TCR beta chain was identified in a study of blood T cell repertoires in COVID-19 (dated by TCRdb to the early 2020s). General notes on the study: The collaborator samples originated in the United States, Italy and Spain and spanned the acute and convalescent phases of COVID-19. Subjects who had been exposed to COVID-19, were actively infected with it, or had recovered from it provided the deeply sampled blood TCRbeta repertoires that made up the dataset. A de-identified subject ID, COVID-19 status, age in years and sex were almost always included in the sample metadata. The prospective study material was composed of cDNA or gDNA derived from T cells, B-cell-depleted T cells, or PBMCs. Where available, HLA class I and class II types were taken from metadata supplied by the sample provider and were not determined by assay-based typing. A freely available public database, intended as a resource for researchers studying the immune response to SARS-CoV-2, is where the repertoires were released. Samples came from the ongoing ImmuneRACE study (first 160 participants) plus 1,254 subjects from 6 global collaborators.

The collaborating institutions used their own protocols to collect whole blood in K2EDTA tubes. For TCRbeta analysis, collaborators shipped samples as frozen whole blood, isolated PBMCs, or DNA extracted from either of those sample types. Study-level results and caveats: How much clinical and demographic metadata was included differed by source and by participant, and the metadata was provided uncurated.

Measured from the cysteine to the phenylalanine, the CDR3 is 20 residues long. Only CDR3 DNA remains: 60 bases, in frame from the first base. CDR1 and CDR2 were assigned from the germline V gene (reference sequence) as LNHDA and SQIVND. Relative to germline, V is missing 5 bases and J is missing 7 bases, with 16 bases of the junction outside any gene match. TCRbeta CDR3 regions were amplified from genomic DNA by means of the immunoSEQ Assay, a bias-controlled multiplex PCR. The study's processing was this. The number of nucleated cells in each sample was estimated from the amplification of reference gene primers within the assay. To quantify the absolute abundance of each unique TCRbeta CDR3 rearrangement, sequence reads were collapsed and filtered. For each sample, productive Simpson clonality was calculated as the square root of Simpson's diversity index over productive rearrangements. This is the immuneACCESS table as TCRdb keeps it, with only in-frame sequences that have V and J called. A part of the clones is gone; compared with another copy, unresolved V genes explain less than half, and the rest is unexplained. From that table come the V and J calls and clone size; the DNA was used to work out D and trimming. This sample holds tens of thousands of clones; around 83% were observed only once. The biggest ten clones account for roughly 2.7% of the sample.

This clone has only one observation. What this receptor recognizes is not known. No base qualities exist here, and no much larger clone lies one base off it. Recombination joined TRBV19 with TRBJ2-2; the junction holds 16 bases that match TRBD2. This receptor was taken from a woman aged 60 to 75 with acute or convalescent COVID-19. Source material: peripheral blood. The sequenced DNA is TGTGCCAGTAGTCGGGGGGGGACTAGCGGGAGGGCCAAGGTCTACGGGGAGCTGTTTTTT. It is translated as CASSRGGTSGRAKVYGELFF. This CDR3, with the reference TRBV19 and TRBJ2-2 proteins standing in past its ends, gives the full variable domain DGGITQSPKYLFRKEGQNVTLSCEQNLNHDAMYWYRQDPGQGLRLIYYSQIVNDFQKGDIAEGYSVSREKKESFPLTVTSAQKNPTAFYLCASSRGGTSGRAKVYGELFFGEGSRLTVL.